Listed here are 21 T cell receptor beta chains from one sample, sequenced in a study of T cells after yellow fever vaccination. TCRdb itself ran the 5' RACE reads through MiXCR, one entry per CDR3 protein. The sample consists of about 74,000 distinct CDR3 sequences, more than 5.5% of them appearing once. Specimen: CD8+ T cells sorted from PBMCs, collected 5 days after the first yellow fever vaccination. The receptors here all came from a man younger than 30 who received the YFV17D yellow fever vaccine.

The CDR3 sequence: CSARDGGRGSSEQFF. For the CDR3, the DNA is TGCAGTGCTAGAGACGGGGGTAGAGGGTCCAGTGAGCAGTTCTTC. The genes are TRBV20-1 and TRBJ2-1, with a tentative D call TRBD2 (6 bases). Trimming took off 0 bases at V and 9 bases at J, with 18 bases between the two ends. The CDR3 consists of 15 residues. Looked up from germline, CDR1 is DFQATT and CDR2 is SNEGSKA (reference sequence).

This clonotype was picked up many times. V and J are TRBV6-5 and TRBJ2-1; D possibly corresponds to TRBD1 (6 bases). Trimming shortened V by 5 bases and J by 7 bases, and 24 bases separated the two germline ends. Per germline, CDR1 MNHEY and CDR2 SVGAGI. The CDR3 runs to 17 residues. Written as DNA, the CDR3 is TGTGCCAGCAGTCTTAGAAACAGGGCCGCAAGTGAGAATGAGCAGTTCTTC. Amino acids: CASSLRNRAASENEQFF.

This clonotype was detected only a few times. J is TRBJ2-7 and V is TRBV6-2 or TRBV6-3; D is unclear. Germline V lookup: CDR1 MNHEY, CDR2 SVGEGT. This CDR3 contains 16 residues. Between the trimmed V and J ends, which lost 2 bases and 2 bases, there was a span of 16 bases. The CDR3 DNA sequence: TGTGCCAGCAGTTACCCCAGTCGTGTCGCCACCTACGAGCAGTACTTC. Its protein product is CASSYPSRVATYEQYF.

The chain has TRBV4-2 and TRBJ1-5; 8 bases match TRBD1. The CDR3 is made up of 17 amino acids. V shed 3 bases and J 5 bases; nucleotides not matched to a gene: 12. Germline V gene sequence: CDR1 LGHNA, CDR2 YNFKEQ. The CDR3 DNA sequence: TGTGCCAGCAGCCATGGTGGGGGGACAGGAGGGGATCAGCCCCAGCATTTT. Protein sequence: CASSHGGGTGGDQPQHF.

Many counts were recorded for this clonotype. The V gene is TRBV12-3 or TRBV12-4, the J gene TRBJ1-2, with D possibly TRBD1 on 5 matching bases. The V end was cut by 3 bases, the J end by 5 bases, with 13 bases between. The CDR3 is 14 residues long. CDR3 nucleotides: TGTGCCAGCAGTTTCCCCTGGGGGAAGTATGGCTACACCTTC. Translation gives CASSFPWGKYGYTF.

This clonotype showed up many times. The chain joins TRBV4-1 to TRBJ1-1; 9 bases are shared with TRBD1. With V trimmed by 3 bases and J by 10 bases, 12 bases remained unmatched. Germline V gene sequence: CDR1 MGHRA, CDR2 YSYEKL. This CDR3 contains 15 residues. CDR3 DNA sequence: TGCGCCAGCAGCCACCACGGACAGGGGCTCCAGGGAGCTTTCTTT. Its translation is CASSHHGQGLQGAFF.

This clonotype came up many times. This chain links TRBV12-3 or TRBV12-4 with TRBJ2-2, with 7 bases identical to TRBD1. V was pared by 7 bases and J by 0 bases, with 8 bases of the junction left unmatched. CDR3 length: 16 residues. CDR3 residues: CASTRQGTANTGELFF. CDR3 coding DNA: TGTGCCAGCACCCGACAGGGCACCGCGAACACCGGGGAGCTGTTTTTT.

This rearrangement joins TRBV29-1 to TRBJ1-1; D is ambiguous. CDR1 and CDR2 (germline): SQVTM, ANQGSEA. The CDR3 covers 12 residues. V was pared by 4 bases and J by 0 bases, with 6 bases between. The CDR3 sequence is CSVAIVNTEAFF. CDR3 bases: TGCAGCGTTGCGATAGTGAACACTGAAGCTTTCTTT.

There are many counts of this clonotype. The chain uses TRBV5-1 and TRBJ2-1; 10 bases agree with TRBD1. The length of the CDR3 is 15 residues. Germline V gives CDR1 SGHRS, CDR2 YFSETQ. V was pared by 4 bases and J by 9 bases, with 10 bases of the junction left unmatched. In DNA form, the CDR3 reads TGCGCCAGCAGCCTAGACAGGGGGCAGGGCAGTGAGCAGTTCTTC. Protein sequence: CASSLDRGQGSEQFF.

This clonotype has a count of ten or more. This chain connects TRBV9 to TRBJ2-2; 10 positions match TRBD1. V was clipped by 2 bases and J by 5 bases; unmatched bases: 6. The CDR3 sequence is 16 residues long. Germline V gene data show CDR1 as SGDLS and CDR2 as YYNGEE. As DNA, the CDR3 is TGTGCCAGCAGCGTGCTACCGGGACAGGGGACCGGGGAGCTGTTTTTT. This codes for CASSVLPGQGTGELFF.

The sample holds many counts of this clonotype. The J gene is TRBJ2-5, the V gene TRBV4-2; the D gene is possibly TRBD2 (6 bases). Trimming took 4 bases from V and 5 from J, leaving 11 bases between them. There are 13 residues in the CDR3. Germline CDR1 is LGHNA and CDR2 is YNFKEQ. CDR3 region: CASSPRGEETQYF. The DNA of the CDR3 is TGTGCCAGCAGCCCGCGGGGTGAGGAGACCCAGTACTTC.

V and J are TRBV15 and TRBJ1-2; 7 nucleotides match TRBD1. The junction had 9 bases not matched to a gene; V was cut back by 5 bases and J by 6 bases. The length of the CDR3 is 14 residues. Germline CDR1 and CDR2: LNHNV and YYDKDF (reference sequence). The CDR3 is CATSATDRAHGYTF. DNA of the CDR3: TGTGCCACCAGCGCCACTGACAGGGCCCATGGCTACACCTTC.

This clonotype was seen at least ten times. This chain links TRBV4-3 with TRBJ1-1; TRBD1 might be the D (5 bases). Germline V gives CDR1 LGHNA, CDR2 YSLEER. Trimming took off 3 bases at V and 5 bases at J, with 16 bases between the two ends. The CDR3 length is 15 residues. Written as DNA, the CDR3 is TGCGCCAGCAGCCACGCTACGGGAGGGGTAACTGAAGCTTTCTTT. Translated, it gives CASSHATGGVTEAFF.

This sequence joins TRBV7-9 and TRBJ2-3; maybe TRBD1 (7 bases). The CDR3 consists of 13 residues. Per germline, CDR1 SEHNR and CDR2 FQNEAQ (reference sequence). V was shortened by 10 bases and J by 3 bases, with 14 bases between the two germline ends. CDR3 sequence: CATQGGGTDTQYF. The CDR3, as DNA: TGTGCCACTCAGGGGGGAGGAACAGATACGCAGTATTTT. The whole variable domain, remainder taken from reference TRBV7-9 and TRBJ2-3, is DTGVSQNPRHKITKRGQNVTFRCDPISEHNRLYWYRQTLGQGPEFLTYFQNEAQLEKSRLLSDRFSAERPKGSFSTLEIQRTEQGDSAMYLCATQGGGTDTQYFGPGTRLTVL.

This clonotype was found a few times. V gene TRBV29-1 combines with J gene TRBJ2-7; D not certain. Germline V gene sequence: CDR1 SQVTM, CDR2 ANQGSEA. The CDR3 totals 16 residues. V was trimmed by 2 bases and J by 3 bases, leaving 20 bases between them. This chain's CDR3 is CSVETQGWSPNYEQYF. CDR3 coding DNA: TGCAGCGTTGAAACTCAAGGGTGGAGCCCGAACTACGAGCAGTACTTC.

This clonotype has at least ten counts. V usage is TRBV29-1 and J usage is TRBJ2-2, with a tentative D call TRBD1 (6 bases). CDR1 and CDR2 (germline): SQVTM, ANQGSEA. This CDR3 has 18 amino acids. V was clipped by 8 bases and J by 2 bases, with 27 bases between them. CDR3 sequence: CSFRGSGLWEHNTGELFF. CDR3 DNA: TGCAGCTTCAGGGGTTCGGGCCTATGGGAGCATAACACCGGGGAGCTGTTTTTT.

This clonotype showed up many times. The rearrangement uses TRBV11-2 and TRBJ2-2, with D maybe TRBD1 (7 bases). Germline loops: CDR1 SGHAT, CDR2 FQNNGV. This CDR3 spans 15 amino acids. The ends were cut back, 5 bases at V and 5 bases at J, with 15 bases in the middle. The CDR3 protein is CASSTRGEGTGELFF. CDR3 DNA sequence: TGTGCCAGCAGCACCAGGGGGGAAGGGACCGGGGAGCTGTTTTTT.

The rearrangement links TRBV6-4 to TRBJ1-4, with TRBD1 as a possible D gene (5 bases). V lost 7 bases to trimming and J lost 6 bases, with 15 bases between them. Germline loops: CDR1 MRHNA, CDR2 SNTAGT. The CDR3 is made up of 14 amino acids. CDR3 in amino acids: CASIHRSSHEKLFF. CDR3 nucleotide sequence: TGTGCCAGCATCCACAGGAGCTCCCATGAAAAACTGTTTTTT.

CDR3 loop: CASSEGTNNEQFF. In DNA, the CDR3 is TGTGCCAGCAGTGAGGGGACCAACAATGAGCAGTTCTTC. V is TRBV6-1 and J is TRBJ2-1; D may correspond to TRBD1 or TRBD2 (5 bases each). Per germline, CDR1 MNHNS and CDR2 SASEGT. The CDR3 loop spans 13 amino acids. Deletions cut 3 bases from V and 5 bases from J, with 8 bases between.

A few counts support this clonotype. CDR3 sequence reads: CASSVVGQVPQPQHF. The CDR3 nucleotides are TGTGCCAGCAGCGTAGTGGGACAGGTCCCTCAGCCCCAGCATTTT. This rearrangement joins TRBV9 to TRBJ1-5, with 8 bases identical to TRBD1. The CDR3 totals 15 residues. Germline trimming cut 0 bases from V and 6 bases from J; bases unmatched to any gene: 5. In germline, CDR1 is SGDLS, CDR2 YYNGEE.

V is TRBV4-3 and J is TRBJ2-1; D perhaps matches TRBD2 (6 bases). V was pared by 0 bases and J by 6 bases, with 12 bases between. Germline V gene data show CDR1 as LGHNA and CDR2 as YSLEER. This CDR3 is 15 amino acids long. The CDR3 sequence is CASSQDRGAINEQFF. The CDR3 coding sequence is TGCGCCAGCAGCCAAGATCGCGGGGCAATCAATGAGCAGTTCTTC.